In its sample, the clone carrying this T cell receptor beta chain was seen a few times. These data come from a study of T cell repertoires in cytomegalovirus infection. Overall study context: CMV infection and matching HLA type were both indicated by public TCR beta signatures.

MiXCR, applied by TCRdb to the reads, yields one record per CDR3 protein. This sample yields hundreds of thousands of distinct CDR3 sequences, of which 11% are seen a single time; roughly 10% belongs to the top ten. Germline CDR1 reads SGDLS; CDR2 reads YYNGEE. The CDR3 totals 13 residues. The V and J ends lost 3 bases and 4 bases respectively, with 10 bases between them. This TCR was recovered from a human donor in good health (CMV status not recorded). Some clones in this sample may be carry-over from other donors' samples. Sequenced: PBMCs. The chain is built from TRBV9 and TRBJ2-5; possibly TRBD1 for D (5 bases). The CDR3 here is CASSADSSETQYF. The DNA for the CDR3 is TGTGCCAGCAGCGCCGACAGTTCAGAGACCCAGTACTTC.